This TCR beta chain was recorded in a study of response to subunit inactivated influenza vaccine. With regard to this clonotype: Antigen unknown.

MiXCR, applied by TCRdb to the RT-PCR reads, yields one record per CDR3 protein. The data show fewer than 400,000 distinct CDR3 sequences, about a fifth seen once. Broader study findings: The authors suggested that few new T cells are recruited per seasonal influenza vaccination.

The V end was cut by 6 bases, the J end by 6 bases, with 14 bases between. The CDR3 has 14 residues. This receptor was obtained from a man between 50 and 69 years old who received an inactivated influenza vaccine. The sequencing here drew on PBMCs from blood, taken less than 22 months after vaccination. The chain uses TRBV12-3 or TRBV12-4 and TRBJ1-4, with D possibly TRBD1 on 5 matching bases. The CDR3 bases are TGTGCCAGCAGCCTCCAGGGATCAGATGAAAAACTGTTTTTT. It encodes CASSLQGSDEKLFF.